These 20 T cell receptor beta chains originate from one sample sequenced in a study of cytomegalovirus exposure and HLA in healthy donors. Vbeta (60) and Jbeta (13) primers were used in the PCR. Sequencing used immunoSEQ multiplex PCR; TCRdb keeps in-frame clones, though not all of them. This sample carries around 120,000 clones, over 15% of them seen once, and the ten largest clones take 1.9%. Sequencing input: PBMCs. All receptors derive from a woman younger than 30 in good health and CMV-seronegative.

This clone appeared a single time. The CDR3 loop is CASSGLGRNYGYTF. The CDR3 DNA is TGTGCCAGTAGTGGTTTGGGCAGAAACTATGGCTACACCTTC. The chain has TRBV19 and TRBJ1-2; D gene ambiguous. Trimming left V 5 bases short and J 2 bases short, with 12 bases between. Germline values: CDR1 LNHDA, CDR2 SQIVND (reference sequence). The CDR3 loop spans 14 amino acids. Supplemented by reference TRBV19 and TRBJ1-2, the full variable domain reads DGGITQSPKYLFRKEGQNVTLSCEQNLNHDAMYWYRQDPGQGLRLIYYSQIVNDFQKGDIAEGYSVSREKKESFPLTVTSAQKNPTAFYLCASSGLGRNYGYTFGSGTRLTVV.

Only a few counts were recorded for this clone. The V gene is TRBV4-2, the J gene TRBJ1-6; TRBD1 matches 9 bases. The CDR3 has 15 residues. Germline lookup yields CDR1 LGHNA and CDR2 YNFKEQ. The junction had 5 bases not matched to a gene; V was cut back by 4 bases and J by 7 bases. The CDR3 DNA follows: TGTGCCAGCAGCCTAACAGGGGGCGAGAATTCACCCCTCCACTTT. This translates into CASSLTGGENSPLHF.

The chain joins TRBV10-2 to TRBJ2-7; D perhaps matches TRBD1 (6 bases). The CDR3 contains 15 residues. V gave up 3 bases and J gave up 2 bases, with 14 bases separating them. Per the germline V gene, CDR1 is WSHSY and CDR2 is SAAADI. The CDR3, as DNA: TGCGCCAGCAGTGATTCCGGGACACACACCTACGAGCAGTACTTC. Residues: CASSDSGTHTYEQYF.

This clone turned up a few times. The rearrangement joins TRBV28 to TRBJ2-7; TRBD1 matches at 10 bases. Germline values: CDR1 MDHEN, CDR2 SYDVKM. This CDR3 spans 16 amino acids. V trimming: 5 bases; J trimming: 3 bases; junction bases outside the gene matches: 10. The CDR3 nucleotides read TGTGCCAGCAGTCCCTTCAGGGGACAGGGGCTCTACGAGCAGTACTTC. It is translated as CASSPFRGQGLYEQYF.

The V call is TRBV2, the J call TRBJ1-5; 9 positions agree with TRBD1. Trimming took 5 bases from V and 4 from J; bases not matched to a gene: 12. CDR1 SNHLY and CDR2 FYNNEI come from the germline V gene. This CDR3 comprises 17 residues. The CDR3 DNA reads TGTGCCAGCAGTCCACATACAGCCGGGACAGGGAATCAGCCCCAGCATTTT. Its translation is CASSPHTAGTGNQPQHF.

The chain joins TRBV27 to TRBJ1-1; D is uncertain. CDR3 length equals 15 residues. Germline CDR1 reads MNHEY; CDR2 reads SMNVEV (reference sequence). The germline V and J ends were trimmed by 0 bases and 0 bases, with 8 bases remaining between them. CDR3 in amino acids: CASSLSKQMNTEAFF. CDR3 sequence (DNA): TGTGCCAGCAGTTTATCGAAACAGATGAACACTGAAGCTTTCTTT.

This clone was seen only a few times. V gene TRBV29-1 combines with J gene TRBJ1-4; D possibly corresponds to TRBD1 (5 bases). Germline CDR1 is SQVTM and CDR2 is ANQGSEA. This CDR3 has 13 amino acids. The V and J ends lost 4 bases and 8 bases respectively, with 14 bases between them. CDR3 residues: CSVALQGGEKLFF. The CDR3 DNA reads as TGCAGCGTTGCTCTCCAGGGAGGGGAAAAACTGTTTTTT.

This clone has just a few counts. The rearrangement uses TRBV6-5 and TRBJ1-4; D not resolved. V lost 6 bases to trimming and J lost 8 bases, with 13 bases between them. Per germline, CDR1 MNHEY and CDR2 SVGAGI. This CDR3 is built from 13 residues. This CDR3 reads CASSRPNSEKLFF. CDR3 nucleotide sequence: TGTGCCAGCAGCCGACCGAACAGCGAAAAACTGTTTTTT.

This clone was observed a few times. The chain recombines TRBV19 with TRBJ2-5, with a possible D match to TRBD2 (6 bases). The germline V and J ends were trimmed by 10 bases and 6 bases, with 21 bases remaining between them. Germline-derived CDR1 and CDR2 are LNHDA and SQIVND (reference sequence). This CDR3 is 14 amino acids long. The CDR3 spells CATREEGFWKTQYF. CDR3 sequence (DNA): TGTGCCACAAGGGAGGAGGGGTTCTGGAAGACCCAGTACTTC.

This clone was seen only a few times. This chain connects TRBV27 to TRBJ2-3; 9 positions agree with TRBD2. Germline trimming cut 3 bases from V and 4 bases from J; bases unmatched to any gene: 5. Germline V lookup: CDR1 MNHEY, CDR2 SMNVEV (reference sequence). There are 15 residues in the CDR3. In nucleotides, the CDR3 is TGTGCCAGCAGTTTTTCTAGCGGGGCCGCAGATACGCAGTATTTT. Protein: CASSFSSGAADTQYF.

This chain connects TRBV19 to TRBJ2-7; maybe TRBD2 (6 bases). In germline, CDR1 is LNHDA, CDR2 SQIVND (reference sequence). The CDR3 covers 14 residues. The V end lost 7 bases, the J end lost 7 bases, and 20 bases lay between the germline ends. The CDR3 DNA follows: TGTGCCAGTACCCGAGGAGGAGGAGGGGAAGAGCAGTACTTC. It yields the protein CASTRGGGGEEQYF.

This clone was counted between two and nine times. The chain has TRBV5-1 and TRBJ2-3, with 13 bases lining up with TRBD2. J was trimmed by 3 bases and V by 7 bases; bases with no gene match: 2. CDR3 length equals 14 residues. CDR1 SGHRS and CDR2 YFSETQ come from the germline V gene. The CDR3 here is CASGGLAGTDTQYF. The CDR3 DNA is TGCGCCAGCGGGGGACTAGCGGGGACAGATACGCAGTATTTT.

This clone was observed a few times. The rearrangement joins TRBV6-1 to TRBJ1-1; a possible D gene is TRBD1 (6 bases). Deletions cut 7 bases from V and 0 bases from J, with 12 bases between. The germline V gene encodes CDR1 MNHNS and CDR2 SASEGT. The CDR3 has 14 amino acids. CDR3 DNA sequence: TGTGCCAGCACTAGGACAGAGCTGAACACTGAAGCTTTCTTT. Translated, it gives CASTRTELNTEAFF.

This clone was seen a handful of times. The V gene is TRBV6-1, the J gene TRBJ1-1; D might be TRBD1 (5 bases). Germline assignment: CDR1 MNHNS and CDR2 SASEGT. V gave up 7 bases and J gave up 1 base, with 13 bases separating them. The CDR3 totals 14 residues. As DNA, the CDR3 is TGTGCCAGCATCTTAGGGGCCTCGAACACTGAAGCTTTCTTT. Its protein product is CASILGASNTEAFF.

The genes are TRBV7-6 and TRBJ1-5; D may be TRBD1 (5 bases). This CDR3 is built from 15 residues. The ends were cut back, 2 bases at V and 2 bases at J, with 10 bases in the middle. CDR1 and CDR2 (germline): SGHVS, FNYEAQ. The CDR3 sequence is CASSLSGYGNQPQHF. DNA for the CDR3: TGTGCCAGCAGCTTATCAGGGTATGGCAATCAGCCCCAGCATTTT.

A few counts support this clone. The rearrangement uses TRBV6-4 and TRBJ1-1; 7 bases match TRBD1. The CDR3 extends over 17 amino acids. The V segment lost 7 bases and the J segment 0 bases; nucleotides outside the gene matches: 14. Per the germline V gene, CDR1 is MRHNA and CDR2 is SNTAGT. CDR3 nucleotide sequence: TGTGCCAGCACTAGACCGACAGGGACGGAAATGAACACTGAAGCTTTCTTT. Protein sequence: CASTRPTGTEMNTEAFF.

Details on this clone: This CDR3 is also generated by other DNA sequences in the sample. The V and J genes are TRBV7-2 and TRBJ1-2; D might be TRBD1 (6 bases). The CDR3 contains 13 residues. V was shortened by 1 base and J by 4 bases, with 7 bases between the two germline ends. Germline V gene data show CDR1 as SGHTA and CDR2 as FQGNSA. CDR3 in DNA: TGTGCCAGCAGCTTAGGACAGGTCTATGGCTACACCTTC. Its protein is CASSLGQVYGYTF.

The chain combines TRBV5-1 with TRBJ2-1; 11 positions agree with TRBD2. The length of the CDR3 is 16 residues. Germline loops: CDR1 SGHRS, CDR2 YFSETQ. Trimming removed 1 base from V and 2 bases from J; junction bases left unmatched: 2. The CDR3 DNA is TGCGCCAGCAGCTTGCGACTAGCGGGAACCTACAATGAGCAGTTCTTC. It is translated as CASSLRLAGTYNEQFF.

This clone occurred a few times. The J gene is TRBJ1-3, the V gene TRBV14; D is possibly TRBD1 (5 bases). Germline-derived CDR1 and CDR2 are SGHDN and FVKESK. Trimming pared 4 bases from V and 1 base from J, leaving 11 bases between. The CDR3 is 15 residues long. The CDR3 nucleotides read TGTGCCAGCAGCCCGGGCAGGGCGTCTGGAAACACCATATATTTT. It codes for CASSPGRASGNTIYF.

The chain carries TRBV5-1 and TRBJ2-7, with 11 bases identical to TRBD2. Per germline, CDR1 SGHRS and CDR2 YFSETQ. This CDR3 is built from 16 residues. Trimming took 0 bases from V and 5 from J; bases not matched to a gene: 7. In nucleotides, the CDR3 is TGCGCCAGCAGCTTGGCCTCCCCGACTAGCGGGGACGAGCAGTACTTC. It yields the protein CASSLASPTSGDEQYF.